The T cell receptor beta chain described here comes from a study of cytomegalovirus exposure and HLA in healthy donors. Germline values: CDR1 SGHTA, CDR2 FQGNSA. V shed 1 base and J shed 2 bases, with 10 bases lying between them. The CDR3 length is 15 residues. Study findings and constraints: The authors judged a highly shared variant cluster likely a sequencing artifact.

Comments on this clone: The antigen is not known.

Primers: 60 Vbeta forward and 13 Jbeta reverse. Sequencing used immunoSEQ multiplex PCR; TCRdb keeps in-frame clones, though not all of them. The sample records under 80,000 clones, around 75% being singletons. The sequence derives from a man aged 50-59 years in good health and CMV-seropositive. V usage is TRBV7-2 and J usage is TRBJ2-3; perhaps TRBD2 as D (6 bases). Sequenced: PBMCs. The CDR3 region is CASSLVAGTTDTQYF. Written as DNA, the CDR3 is TGTGCCAGCAGCTTAGTGGCGGGAACCACAGATACGCAGTATTTT. Full variable domain (rest looked up from reference TRBV7-2 and TRBJ2-3): GAGVSQSPSNKVTEKGKDVELRCDPISGHTALYWYRQSLGQGLEFLIYFQGNSAPDKSGLPSDRFSAERTGGSVSTLTIQRTQQEDSAVYLCASSLVAGTTDTQYFGPGTRLTVL.